Listed below are T cell receptor beta chains from one sample, sequenced in a study of T cell responses to AZD1222 COVID-19 vaccine. The method was immunoSEQ multiplex PCR; TCRdb's version includes in-frame clones alone and lacks a portion of them. The profile covers nearly 55,000 clones, with 89% appearing a single time and more than 14% taken by the ten largest. Sample: peripheral blood, taken 28 days after the second AZD1222 dose. All receptors come from an adult who received the AZD1222 COVID-19 vaccine. Both conserved end residues are part of each CDR3. The D gene is left open where the match is weak. Clone size is not always given. Where it is, it says once, few, many or a class for expanded clones.

V gene	D gene	clone size	J gene	CDR3 protein	CDR3 DNA
TRBV5-1	NA	once	TRBJ1-1	CASSFSTAGTEAFF	TGCGCCAGCAGCTTTTCGACTGCTGGGACTGAAGCTTTCTTT
TRBV18	NA	NA	TRBJ1-1	CASSPTLDRNTEAFF	TGTGCCAGCTCACCCACTCTCGACCGGAACACTGAAGCTTTCTTT
TRBV18	NA	NA	TRBJ2-5	CASSPSEGQETQYF	TGTGCCAGCTCACCGTCGGAGGGGCAAGAGACCCAGTACTTC
TRBV24-1	TRBD2	NA	TRBJ2-7	CATSRRLATYEQYF	TGTGCCACCAGCCGGAGACTAGCTACCTACGAGCAGTACTTC
TRBV6-5	TRBD1	NA	TRBJ2-7	CASRYSGTGSIEQYF	TGTGCCAGCAGGTACTCCGGGACAGGGTCGATCGAGCAGTACTTC
TRBV7-2	NA	NA	TRBJ2-1	CASSPGLRVGEQFF	TGTGCCAGCAGCCCCGGGCTGCGGGTGGGTGAGCAGTTCTTC
TRBV11-2	TRBD2	once	TRBJ2-3	CASSLDPTGGLF	TGTGCCAGCAGCTTAGATCCTACCGGGGGGTTATTT
TRBV3-1/TRBV3-2	NA	once	TRBJ2-1	CASSQAPSSYNEQFF	TGTGCCAGCAGCCAAGCTCCCAGCTCCTACAATGAGCAGTTCTTC
TRBV19	NA	NA	TRBJ2-5	CASSLDLIQQLGETQYF	TGTGCCAGTAGTCTAGACCTTATACAGCAACTCGGAGAGACCCAGTACTTC
TRBV19	TRBD1	NA	TRBJ2-2	CASSRDRDTGELFF	TGTGCCAGTTCCCGGGACAGGGACACCGGGGAGCTGTTTTTT
TRBV7-2	NA	once	TRBJ1-6	CASSLAGGYNSPLHF	TGTGCCAGCAGCTTAGCAGGGGGCTATAATTCACCCCTCCACTTT
TRBV18	NA	NA	TRBJ1-3	CASSPKRGRDVSGNTIYF	TGTGCCAGCTCACCTAAACGGGGCAGGGACGTTTCTGGAAACACCATATATTTT
TRBV3-1/TRBV3-2	NA	NA	TRBJ1-3	CASSQPGADTIYF	TGTGCCAGCAGCCAACCAGGGGCGGACACCATATATTTT
TRBV24-1	TRBD1	once	TRBJ2-2	CATSDPGQGNTGELFF	TGTGCCACCAGTGATCCGGGACAGGGGAACACCGGGGAGCTGTTTTTT
TRBV6-2/TRBV6-3	NA	NA	TRBJ2-7	CASSLADDYEQYF	TGTGCCAGCAGTTTAGCAGACGACTACGAGCAGTACTTC
TRBV7-9	NA	NA	TRBJ1-2	CASSPVEAPLSYGYTF	TGTGCCAGCAGCCCTGTAGAAGCCCCTCTTAGCTATGGCTACACCTTC
TRBV2	NA	NA	TRBJ1-2	CASREWDDGYTF	TGTGCCAGCAGGGAATGGGACGATGGCTACACCTTC
TRBV11-1	TRBD2	NA	TRBJ2-3	CASSGGLAEGTDTQYF	TGTGCCAGCAGCGGAGGACTAGCGGAGGGCACAGATACGCAGTATTTT
TRBV6-2/TRBV6-3	NA	NA	TRBJ2-1	CASTPGPSYNEQFF	TGTGCCAGCACCCCGGGCCCTTCCTACAATGAGCAGTTCTTC
TRBV5-1	NA	NA	TRBJ1-2	CASSRTVAYGYTF	TGCGCCAGCAGCCGGACAGTTGCCTATGGCTACACCTTC
TRBV11-3	NA	NA	TRBJ2-1	CASSLGNPENPDEQFF	TGTGCCAGCAGCTTAGGGAACCCCGAGAACCCTGATGAGCAGTTCTTC
TRBV2	NA	NA	TRBJ2-7	CASGIGAGAAQYF	TGTGCCAGCGGAATAGGGGCAGGTGCTGCGCAGTACTTC
TRBV2	NA	NA	TRBJ2-1	CASKGGSSYNEQFF	TGTGCCAGCAAGGGGGGGAGCTCCTACAATGAGCAGTTCTTC
TRBV7-2	NA	few	TRBJ1-5	CASSLMPEYQPQHF	TGTGCCAGCAGCTTAATGCCAGAGTATCAGCCCCAGCATTTT
TRBV11-2	TRBD1	NA	TRBJ2-1	CASSSRGTGGYNEQFF	TGTGCCAGCAGCTCCCGAGGGACAGGGGGTTACAATGAGCAGTTCTTC
TRBV5-1	TRBD2	once	TRBJ2-7	CASSHGLETKEQYF	TGCGCCAGCAGCCACGGACTAGAAACTAAGGAGCAGTACTTC